Here is one TCR beta chain with its context. Its matching antigen is unknown. These data originate in a study of T cell repertoires in cytomegalovirus infection. About the study: Indicated by public TCR beta signatures were CMV infection and matching HLA type. Study results and caveats: Clonotype analysis showed dominance of the ex vivo response by HLA-C-restricted CMV-specific TCR beta clonotypes.

The CDR3 consists of 14 residues. Germline CDR1 reads LNHDA; CDR2 reads SQIVND (reference sequence). The V gene lost 5 bases and the J gene lost 7 bases, with 15 bases spanning the gap. Using its own MiXCR run on the reads, TCRdb lists one record per CDR3 protein. The top ten hold 13% of the sample, which has under 450,000 distinct CDR3 sequences, around a third seen once. The sequences come from cultured PBMCs, collected from culture after CMV antigen stimulation. The chain links TRBV19 to TRBJ2-1, with D perhaps being TRBD1 or TRBD2 (5 bases each). This clonotype was obtained from a human donor in good health (CMV status not recorded). Some clones in this sample may be carry-over from other donors' samples. The CDR3 DNA follows: TGTGCCAGTAGTCAAGGGACCCGGCGGAATGAGCAGTTCTTC. Its translation: CASSQGTRRNEQFF.